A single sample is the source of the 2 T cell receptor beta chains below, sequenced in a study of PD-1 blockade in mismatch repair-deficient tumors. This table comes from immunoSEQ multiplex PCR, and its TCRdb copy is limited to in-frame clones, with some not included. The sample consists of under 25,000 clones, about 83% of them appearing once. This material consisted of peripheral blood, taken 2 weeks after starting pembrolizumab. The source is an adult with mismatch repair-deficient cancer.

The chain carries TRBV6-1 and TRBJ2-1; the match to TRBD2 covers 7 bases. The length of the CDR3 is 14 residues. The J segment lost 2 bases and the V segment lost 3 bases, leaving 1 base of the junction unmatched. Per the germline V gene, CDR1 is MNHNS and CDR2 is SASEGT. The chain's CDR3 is CASSDSGTYNEQFF. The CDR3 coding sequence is TGTGCCAGCAGTGACAGCGGGACCTACAATGAGCAGTTCTTC.

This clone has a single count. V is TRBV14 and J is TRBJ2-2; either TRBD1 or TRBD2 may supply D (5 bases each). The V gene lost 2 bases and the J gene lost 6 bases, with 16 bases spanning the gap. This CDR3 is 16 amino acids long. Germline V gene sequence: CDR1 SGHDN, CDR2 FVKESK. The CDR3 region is CASSQRRGVTSGELFF. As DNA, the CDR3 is TGTGCCAGCAGCCAAAGGCGAGGGGTCACGTCCGGGGAGCTGTTTTTT. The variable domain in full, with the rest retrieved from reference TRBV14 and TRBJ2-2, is EAGVTQFPSHSVIEKGQTVTLRCDPISGHDNLYWYRRVMGKEIKFLLHFVKESKQDESGMPNNRFLAERTGGTYSTLKVQPAELEDSGVYFCASSQRRGVTSGELFFGEGSRLTVL.